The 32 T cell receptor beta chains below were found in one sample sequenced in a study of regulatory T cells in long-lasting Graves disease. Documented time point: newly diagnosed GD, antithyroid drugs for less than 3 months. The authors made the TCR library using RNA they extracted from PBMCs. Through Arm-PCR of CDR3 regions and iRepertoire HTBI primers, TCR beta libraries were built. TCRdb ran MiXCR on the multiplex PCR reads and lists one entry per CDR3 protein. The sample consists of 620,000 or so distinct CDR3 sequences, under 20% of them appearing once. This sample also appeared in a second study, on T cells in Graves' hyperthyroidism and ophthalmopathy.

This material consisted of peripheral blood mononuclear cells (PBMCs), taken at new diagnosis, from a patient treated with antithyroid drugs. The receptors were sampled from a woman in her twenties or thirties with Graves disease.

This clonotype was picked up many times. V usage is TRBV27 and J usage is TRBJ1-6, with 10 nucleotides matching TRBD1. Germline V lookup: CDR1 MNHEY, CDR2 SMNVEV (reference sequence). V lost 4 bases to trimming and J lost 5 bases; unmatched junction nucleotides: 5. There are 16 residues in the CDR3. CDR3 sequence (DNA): TGTGCCAGCAGTTCTCCGGGACAGGGGAATAATTCACCCCTCCACTTT. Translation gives CASSSPGQGNNSPLHF.

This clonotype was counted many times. The CDR3 sequence is CASGTGLDIQYF. CDR3 DNA sequence: TGTGCCAGCGGGACAGGGTTGGACATTCAGTACTTC. The chain is built from TRBV2 and TRBJ2-4; 9 bases map to TRBD1. Trimming at V came to 8 bases and at J to 8 bases, leaving 4 bases not matched to a gene. Germline loops: CDR1 SNHLY, CDR2 FYNNEI. CDR3 length: 12 residues.

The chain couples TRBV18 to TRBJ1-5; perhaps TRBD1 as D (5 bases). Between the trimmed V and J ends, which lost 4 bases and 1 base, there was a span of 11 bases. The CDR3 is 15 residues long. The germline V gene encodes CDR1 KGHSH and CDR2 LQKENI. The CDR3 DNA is TGTGCCAGCTCACTAATCGGGACGAGCAATCAGCCCCAGCATTTT. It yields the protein CASSLIGTSNQPQHF.

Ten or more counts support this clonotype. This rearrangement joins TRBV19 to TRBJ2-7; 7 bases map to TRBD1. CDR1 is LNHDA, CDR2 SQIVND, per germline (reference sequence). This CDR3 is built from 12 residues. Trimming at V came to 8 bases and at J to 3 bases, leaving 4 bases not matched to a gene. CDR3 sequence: CASSRGYYEQYF. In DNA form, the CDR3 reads TGTGCCAGTTCCAGGGGGTACTACGAGCAGTACTTC.

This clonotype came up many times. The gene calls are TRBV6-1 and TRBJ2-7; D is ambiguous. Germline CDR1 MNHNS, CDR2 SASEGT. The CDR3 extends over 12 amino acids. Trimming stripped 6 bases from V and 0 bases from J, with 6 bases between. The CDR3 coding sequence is TGTGCCAGCAGCCAAATCTCCTACGAGCAGTACTTC. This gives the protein CASSQISYEQYF.

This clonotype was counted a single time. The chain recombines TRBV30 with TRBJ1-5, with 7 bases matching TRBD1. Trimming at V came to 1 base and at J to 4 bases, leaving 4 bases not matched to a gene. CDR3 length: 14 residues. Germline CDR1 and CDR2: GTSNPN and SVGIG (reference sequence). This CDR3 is CAWSAKGANQPQHF. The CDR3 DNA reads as TGTGCCTGGAGTGCCAAGGGGGCGAATCAGCCCCAGCATTTT.

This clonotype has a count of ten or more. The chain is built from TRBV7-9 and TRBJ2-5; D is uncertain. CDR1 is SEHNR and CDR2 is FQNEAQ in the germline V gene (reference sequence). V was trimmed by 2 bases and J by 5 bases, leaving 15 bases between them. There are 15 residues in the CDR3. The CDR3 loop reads CASSLLSSPLETQYF. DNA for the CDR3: TGTGCCAGCAGCTTACTGTCTTCCCCCCTGGAGACCCAGTACTTC.

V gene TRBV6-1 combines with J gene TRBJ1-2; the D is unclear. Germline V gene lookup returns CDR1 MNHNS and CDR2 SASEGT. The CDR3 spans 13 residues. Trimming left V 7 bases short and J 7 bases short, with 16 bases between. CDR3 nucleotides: TGTGCCAGCAATTCCCCCAGTTCCCGTGGCTACACCTTC. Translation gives CASNSPSSRGYTF.

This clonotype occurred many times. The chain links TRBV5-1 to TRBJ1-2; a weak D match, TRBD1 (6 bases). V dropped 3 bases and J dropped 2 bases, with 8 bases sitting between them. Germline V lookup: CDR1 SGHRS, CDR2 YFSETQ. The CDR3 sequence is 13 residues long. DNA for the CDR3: TGCGCCAGCAGCTACAGGGAGAACTATGGCTACACCTTC. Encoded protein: CASSYRENYGYTF.

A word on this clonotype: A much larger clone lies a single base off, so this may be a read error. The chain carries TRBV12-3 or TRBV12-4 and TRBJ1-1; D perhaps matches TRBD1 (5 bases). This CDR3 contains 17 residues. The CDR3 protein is CASSLTSWDGRNAEAFF. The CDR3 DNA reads TGTGCCAGCAGTTTAACGTCCTGGGACGGGCGGAACGCTGAAGCTTTCTTT.

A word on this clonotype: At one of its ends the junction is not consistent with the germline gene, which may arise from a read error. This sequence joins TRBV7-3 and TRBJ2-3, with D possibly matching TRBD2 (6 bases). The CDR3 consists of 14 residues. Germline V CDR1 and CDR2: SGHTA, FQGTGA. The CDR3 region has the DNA TGTGCCAACAGCTTACTCGGGGGAGAGGCTACGCAGTATTTT. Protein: CANSLLGGEATQYF. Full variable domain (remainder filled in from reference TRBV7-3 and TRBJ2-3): GAGVSQTPSNKVTEKGKYVELRCDPISGHTALYWYRQSLGQGPEFLIYFQGTGAADDSGLPNDRFFAVRPEGSVSTLKIQRTERGDSAVYLCANSLLGGEATQYFGPGTRLTVL.

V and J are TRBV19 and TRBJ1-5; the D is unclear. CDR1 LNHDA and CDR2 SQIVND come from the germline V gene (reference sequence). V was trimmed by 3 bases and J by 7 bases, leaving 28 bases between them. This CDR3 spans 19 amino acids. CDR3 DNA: TGTGCCAGTAGTATCCAAGCAACGGATTATCCCCCGATGGGACAGCCCCAGCATTTT. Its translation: CASSIQATDYPPMGQPQHF.

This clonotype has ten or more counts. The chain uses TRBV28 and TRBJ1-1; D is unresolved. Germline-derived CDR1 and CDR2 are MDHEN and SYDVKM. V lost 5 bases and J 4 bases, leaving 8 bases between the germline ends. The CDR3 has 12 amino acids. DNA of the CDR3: TGTGCCAGCAGTCCTCGAGTCACTGAAGCTTTCTTT. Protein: CASSPRVTEAFF.

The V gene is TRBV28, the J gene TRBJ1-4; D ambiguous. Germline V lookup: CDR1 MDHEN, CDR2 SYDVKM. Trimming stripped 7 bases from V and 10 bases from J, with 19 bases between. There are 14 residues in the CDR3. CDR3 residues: CASNFTDAGRKLFF. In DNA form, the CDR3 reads TGTGCCAGCAATTTTACTGACGCCGGTCGAAAACTGTTTTTT.

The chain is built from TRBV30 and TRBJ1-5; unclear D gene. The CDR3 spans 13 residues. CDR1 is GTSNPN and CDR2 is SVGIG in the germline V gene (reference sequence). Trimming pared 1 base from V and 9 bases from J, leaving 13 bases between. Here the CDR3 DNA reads TGTGCCTGGAGTGGAGCGGGAAGTACGCCCCAGCATTTT. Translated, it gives CAWSGAGSTPQHF.

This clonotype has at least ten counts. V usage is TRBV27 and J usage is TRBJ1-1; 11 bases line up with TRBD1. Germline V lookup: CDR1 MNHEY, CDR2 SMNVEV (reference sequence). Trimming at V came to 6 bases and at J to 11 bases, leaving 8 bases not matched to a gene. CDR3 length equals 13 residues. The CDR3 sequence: CASSQGTGGRAFF. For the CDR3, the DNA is TGTGCCAGCAGCCAAGGGACAGGGGGTAGGGCTTTCTTT.

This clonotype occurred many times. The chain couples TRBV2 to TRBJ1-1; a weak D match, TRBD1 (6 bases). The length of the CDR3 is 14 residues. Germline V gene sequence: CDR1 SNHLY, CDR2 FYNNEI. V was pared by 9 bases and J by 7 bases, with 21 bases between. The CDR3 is CASSIGGAQVEAFF. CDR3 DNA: TGTGCCAGTTCAATAGGGGGGGCGCAAGTTGAAGCTTTCTTT.

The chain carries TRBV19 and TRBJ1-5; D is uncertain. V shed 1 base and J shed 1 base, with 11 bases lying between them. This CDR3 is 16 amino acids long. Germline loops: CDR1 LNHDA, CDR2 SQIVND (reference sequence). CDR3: CASSIGPPESNQPQHF. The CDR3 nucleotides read TGTGCCAGTAGTATAGGCCCTCCTGAGAGCAATCAGCCCCAGCATTTT.

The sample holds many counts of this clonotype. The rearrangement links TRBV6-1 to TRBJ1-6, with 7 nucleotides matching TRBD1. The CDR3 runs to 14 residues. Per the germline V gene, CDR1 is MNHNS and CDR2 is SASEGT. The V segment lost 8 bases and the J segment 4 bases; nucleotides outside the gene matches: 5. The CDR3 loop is CASAPGQYNSPLHF. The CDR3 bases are TGTGCCAGCGCCCCGGGACAGTATAATTCACCCCTCCACTTT.

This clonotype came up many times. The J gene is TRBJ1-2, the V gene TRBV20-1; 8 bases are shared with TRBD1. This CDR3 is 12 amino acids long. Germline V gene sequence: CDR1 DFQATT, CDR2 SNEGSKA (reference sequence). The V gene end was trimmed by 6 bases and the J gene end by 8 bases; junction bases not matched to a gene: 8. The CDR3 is CSAHTGGGGYTF. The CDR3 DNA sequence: TGCAGTGCCCATACAGGGGGAGGCGGCTACACCTTC.

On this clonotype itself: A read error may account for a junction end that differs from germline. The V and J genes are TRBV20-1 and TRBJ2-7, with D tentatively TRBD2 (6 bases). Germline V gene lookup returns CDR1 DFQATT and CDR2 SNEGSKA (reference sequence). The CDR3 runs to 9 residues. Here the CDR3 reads CSARPGAEF. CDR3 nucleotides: TGCAGTGCTAGACCGGGAGCGGAGTTC.

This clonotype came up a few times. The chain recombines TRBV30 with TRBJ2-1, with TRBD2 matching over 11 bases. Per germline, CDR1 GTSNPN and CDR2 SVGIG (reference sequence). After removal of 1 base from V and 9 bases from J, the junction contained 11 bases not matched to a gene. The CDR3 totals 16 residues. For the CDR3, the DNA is TGTGCCTGGAGTGACGGGCTAGCGGGAGGCTTTCGTGAGCAGTTCTTC. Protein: CAWSDGLAGGFREQFF.

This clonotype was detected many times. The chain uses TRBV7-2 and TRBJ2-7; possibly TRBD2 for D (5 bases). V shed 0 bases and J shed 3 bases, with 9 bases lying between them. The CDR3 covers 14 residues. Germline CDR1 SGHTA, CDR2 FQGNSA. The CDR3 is CASSLAADRYEQYF. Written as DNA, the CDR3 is TGTGCCAGCAGCTTAGCAGCGGACCGCTACGAGCAGTACTTC. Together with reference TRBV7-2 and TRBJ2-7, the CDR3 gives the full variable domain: GAGVSQSPSNKVTEKGKDVELRCDPISGHTALYWYRQSLGQGLEFLIYFQGNSAPDKSGLPSDRFSAERTGGSVSTLTIQRTQQEDSAVYLCASSLAADRYEQYFGPGTRLTVT.

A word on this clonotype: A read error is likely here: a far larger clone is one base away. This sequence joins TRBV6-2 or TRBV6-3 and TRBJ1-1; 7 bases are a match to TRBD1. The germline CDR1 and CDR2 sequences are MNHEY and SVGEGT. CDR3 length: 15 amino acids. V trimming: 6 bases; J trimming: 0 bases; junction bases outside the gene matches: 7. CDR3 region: CASRMGGGLNTEAFF. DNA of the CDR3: TGTGCCAGCAGGATGGGAGGGGGCCTGAACACTGAAGCTTTCTTT.

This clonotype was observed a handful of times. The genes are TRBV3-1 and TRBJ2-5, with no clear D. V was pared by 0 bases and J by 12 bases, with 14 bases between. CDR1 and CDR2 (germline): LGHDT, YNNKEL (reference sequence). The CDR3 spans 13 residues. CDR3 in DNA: TGTGCCAGCAGCCAAGAGCTCCCCCAGATTAAGTACTTC. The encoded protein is CASSQELPQIKYF.

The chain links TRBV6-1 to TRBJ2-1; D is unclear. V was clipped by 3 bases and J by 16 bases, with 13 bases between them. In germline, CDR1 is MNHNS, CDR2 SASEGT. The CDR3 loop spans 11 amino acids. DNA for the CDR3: TGTGCCAGCAGTGACAACCTCTCCCTCTTCTTC. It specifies CASSDNLSLFF.

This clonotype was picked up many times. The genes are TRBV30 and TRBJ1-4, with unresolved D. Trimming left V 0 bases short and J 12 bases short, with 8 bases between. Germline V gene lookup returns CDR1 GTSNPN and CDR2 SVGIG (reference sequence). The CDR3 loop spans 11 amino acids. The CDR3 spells CAWSVNGQLFF. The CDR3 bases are TGTGCCTGGAGTGTAAACGGACAACTGTTTTTT.

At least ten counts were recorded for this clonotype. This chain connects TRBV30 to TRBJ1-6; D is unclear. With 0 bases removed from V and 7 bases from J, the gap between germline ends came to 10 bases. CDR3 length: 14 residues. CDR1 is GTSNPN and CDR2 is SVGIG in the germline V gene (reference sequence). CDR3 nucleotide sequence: TGTGCCTGGAGTGTACCGTTGCCGAATTCACCCCTCCACTTT. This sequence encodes CAWSVPLPNSPLHF.

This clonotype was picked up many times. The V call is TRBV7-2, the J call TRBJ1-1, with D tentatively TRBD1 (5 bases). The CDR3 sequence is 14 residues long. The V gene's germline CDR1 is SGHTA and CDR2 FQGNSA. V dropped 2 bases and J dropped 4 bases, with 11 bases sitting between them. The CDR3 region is CASSLSTASTEAFF. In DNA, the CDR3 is TGTGCCAGCAGCTTATCGACAGCGAGCACTGAAGCTTTCTTT.

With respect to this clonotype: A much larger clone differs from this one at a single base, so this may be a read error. The CDR3 DNA sequence: TGCAGTGCTAGAGAAGGGGGGGACCCCCGAGAGACCCAGTACTTC. Protein sequence: CSAREGGDPRETQYF. This rearrangement joins TRBV20-1 to TRBJ2-5, with a weak D call TRBD2 (7 bases). CDR1 is DFQATT, CDR2 SNEGSKA, per germline (reference sequence). The CDR3 extends over 15 amino acids. The germline V and J ends were trimmed by 0 bases and 4 bases, with 15 bases remaining between them.

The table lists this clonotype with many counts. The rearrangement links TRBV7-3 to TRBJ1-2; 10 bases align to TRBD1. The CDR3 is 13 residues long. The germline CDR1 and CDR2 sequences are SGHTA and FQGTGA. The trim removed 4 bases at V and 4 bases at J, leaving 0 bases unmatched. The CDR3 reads CASSWTGGYGYTF. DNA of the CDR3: TGTGCCAGCAGCTGGACAGGGGGCTATGGCTACACCTTC.

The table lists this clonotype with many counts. The CDR3 DNA reads as TGTGCCAGCAGCTTAACGGTGGTCAATGAGCAGTTCTTC. Its protein is CASSLTVVNEQFF. The chain carries TRBV7-3 and TRBJ2-1, with D unclear. Germline V gives CDR1 SGHTA, CDR2 FQGTGA. CDR3 length: 13 residues. V gave up 0 bases and J gave up 6 bases, with 6 bases separating them.